A single sample is the source of the 20 T cell receptor beta chains below, sequenced in a study of blood T cell repertoires in COVID-19. Produced via immunoSEQ multiplex PCR; TCRdb's table is partial and in-frame only. The data show a few hundred thousand clones, about 80% seen once. Material: peripheral blood. The source of these receptors is a man aged 25-45 years who had recovered from COVID-19.

The rearrangement links TRBV10-3 to TRBJ2-3, with 10 nucleotides matching TRBD2. The CDR3 loop spans 17 amino acids. CDR1 is ENHRY, CDR2 SYGVKD, per germline. J lost 6 bases, V lost 3 bases, and 12 bases had no gene match. The CDR3 reads CAISEIAGGRQRDTQYF. CDR3 sequence (DNA): TGTGCCATCAGTGAAATAGCGGGGGGCCGCCAGCGGGATACGCAGTATTTT.

V usage is TRBV4-2 and J usage is TRBJ1-2, with D possibly matching TRBD1 (6 bases). This CDR3 is 14 amino acids long. V lost 1 base and J lost 4, with 10 bases in between. CDR1 is LGHNA and CDR2 is YNFKEQ in the germline V gene. The DNA for the CDR3 is TGTGCCAGCAGCCAAGTCGGGACATCCTATGGCTACACCTTC. Encoded protein: CASSQVGTSYGYTF.

The V gene is TRBV10-1, the J gene TRBJ2-4; 9 positions agree with TRBD1. Trimming at V came to 0 bases and at J to 9 bases, leaving 6 bases not matched to a gene. Germline V gene lookup returns CDR1 WNHNN and CDR2 SYGVQD (reference sequence). CDR3 length: 15 amino acids. The CDR3, as DNA: TGCGCCAGCAGTGAGTCCGGACAGGGGTTCGGCATTCAGTACTTC. Its protein is CASSESGQGFGIQYF.

The chain recombines TRBV11-2 with TRBJ2-7; 10 bases align to TRBD2. V lost 5 bases, J lost 2 bases, and 15 bases stayed unmatched. Per germline, CDR1 SGHAT and CDR2 FQNNGV. The CDR3 extends over 18 amino acids. The CDR3 DNA follows: TGTGCCAGCAGCCTCCCCCCAACCCCTAGCGGGGGCCCCTACGAGCAGTACTTC. Residues: CASSLPPTPSGGPYEQYF.

There are many counts of this clone. The chain uses TRBV29-1 and TRBJ2-2; weak D call: TRBD1 (5 bases). V was pared by 5 bases and J by 1 base, with 8 bases between. The germline V gene encodes CDR1 SQVTM and CDR2 ANQGSEA. This CDR3 has 13 residues. CDR3 amino acids: CSVTGQNTGELFF. The CDR3 nucleotides read TGCAGCGTTACCGGACAGAACACCGGGGAGCTGTTTTTT.

The rearrangement links TRBV7-9 to TRBJ2-7; D not resolved. With 7 bases removed from V and 2 bases from J, the gap between germline ends came to 15 bases. CDR3 length: 14 amino acids. Germline V CDR1 and CDR2: SEHNR, FQNEAQ (reference sequence). The CDR3 protein is CASTPGGPAYEQYF. CDR3 bases: TGTGCCAGCACCCCTGGTGGGCCGGCCTACGAGCAGTACTTC.

This clone was detected only a few times. This chain connects TRBV2 to TRBJ1-2, with 7 bases aligning to TRBD1. Germline CDR1 is SNHLY and CDR2 is FYNNEI. The V and J ends lost 8 bases and 4 bases, in that order; junction bases with no gene match: 10. The CDR3 runs to 14 residues. DNA for the CDR3: TGTGCCAGCGGGGAAAGTGGACAGGCCTATGGCTACACCTTC. Amino acid sequence: CASGESGQAYGYTF. Full variable domain (missing parts from reference TRBV2 and TRBJ1-2): EPEVTQTPSHQVTQMGQEVILRCVPISNHLYFYWYRQILGQKVEFLVSFYNNEISEKSEIFDDQFSVERPDGSNFTLKIRSTKLEDSAMYFCASGESGQAYGYTFGSGTRLTVV.

J is TRBJ1-2 and V is TRBV25-1; D gene uncertain. The CDR3 is made up of 14 amino acids. Trimming left V 2 bases short and J 6 bases short, with 13 bases between. The germline V gene has CDR1 MGHDK and CDR2 SYGVNS. The CDR3 spells CASSEHGGRDGYTF. DNA for the CDR3: TGTGCCAGCAGTGAACACGGTGGGAGGGATGGCTACACCTTC.

V gene TRBV10-1 combines with J gene TRBJ2-5; D unresolved. This CDR3 comprises 15 residues. V was cut by 2 bases and J by 5 bases, with 15 bases left in between. Germline values: CDR1 WNHNN, CDR2 SYGVQD (reference sequence). The CDR3 sequence: CASSEGGASGETQYF. CDR3 bases: TGCGCCAGCAGTGAGGGTGGCGCGTCGGGTGAGACCCAGTACTTC.

The chain links TRBV3-1 (or the pseudogene TRBV3-2) to TRBJ2-7; D is possibly TRBD2 (6 bases). The CDR3 covers 15 residues. From germline, CDR1 is LGHDT and CDR2 YNNKEL (reference sequence). V lost 4 bases and J 1 base, leaving 14 bases between the germline ends. This CDR3 reads CASSPRGSWSYEQYF. The CDR3 bases are TGTGCCAGCAGCCCTCGGGGGAGTTGGTCCTACGAGCAGTACTTC.

J is TRBJ1-2 and V is TRBV6-6; tentatively, D is TRBD1 (6 bases). Trimming cost V 7 bases and J 4 bases, with 16 bases left between them. This CDR3 has 14 residues. Germline V gene lookup returns CDR1 MNHNY and CDR2 SVGAGI (reference sequence). CDR3 sequence reads: CASNHQGHLYGYTF. The CDR3 DNA follows: TGTGCCAGCAATCACCAGGGACACCTCTATGGCTACACCTTC.

The V gene is TRBV7-8, the J gene TRBJ1-1; D is possibly TRBD1 (6 bases). This CDR3 comprises 14 residues. Germline V gene data show CDR1 as SGHVS and CDR2 as FQNEAQ. V lost 4 bases, J lost 5 bases, and 14 bases lay in between. The CDR3 is CASSSQGFGTEAFF. The CDR3 DNA sequence: TGTGCCAGCAGCTCACAGGGTTTCGGGACTGAAGCTTTCTTT.

The rearrangement uses TRBV27 and TRBJ1-5; D is undetermined. Germline CDR1 is MNHEY and CDR2 is SMNVEV (reference sequence). This CDR3 contains 12 residues. V was pared by 6 bases and J by 6 bases, with 9 bases between. The CDR3 protein is CASSTGSQPQHF. The DNA for the CDR3 is TGTGCCAGCAGCACGGGGAGTCAGCCCCAGCATTTT.

This chain links TRBV27 with TRBJ2-1, with a possible D match to TRBD2 (6 bases). The CDR3 contains 16 residues. V lost 4 bases and J lost 2, with 15 bases in between. Per germline, CDR1 MNHEY and CDR2 SMNVEV (reference sequence). The CDR3 reads CASSSSGTSPYNEQFF. DNA of the CDR3: TGTGCCAGCAGTTCCTCCGGGACTTCCCCCTACAATGAGCAGTTCTTC.

This chain uses TRBV27 with TRBJ2-7, with D maybe TRBD1 (6 bases). The CDR3 is made up of 15 amino acids. From germline, CDR1 is MNHEY and CDR2 SMNVEV (reference sequence). The V gene lost 4 bases and the J gene lost 5 bases, with 18 bases spanning the gap. The CDR3 DNA reads as TGTGCCAGCAGTTCGCTTAAGGGGGAGTCTGACGAGCAGTACTTC. Protein sequence: CASSSLKGESDEQYF.

V and J are TRBV7-9 and TRBJ1-2; D ambiguous. V lost 4 bases and J 0 bases, leaving 9 bases between the germline ends. Germline loops: CDR1 SEHNR, CDR2 FQNEAQ (reference sequence). The CDR3 extends over 14 amino acids. Here the CDR3 DNA reads TGTGCCAGCAGCTCCGCGGTAGCTAACTATGGCTACACCTTC. It codes for CASSSAVANYGYTF.

V gene TRBV7-2 combines with J gene TRBJ1-2, with D possibly matching TRBD1 (5 bases). CDR3 length: 14 residues. Per germline, CDR1 SGHTA and CDR2 FQGNSA. The V gene lost 1 base and the J gene lost 3 bases, with 9 bases spanning the gap. The CDR3 protein is CASSLDRTHYGYTF. For the CDR3, the DNA is TGTGCCAGCAGCTTAGACAGGACGCACTATGGCTACACCTTC. The complete variable domain, with remaining parts taken from reference TRBV7-2 and TRBJ1-2, reads GAGVSQSPSNKVTEKGKDVELRCDPISGHTALYWYRQSLGQGLEFLIYFQGNSAPDKSGLPSDRFSAERTGGSVSTLTIQRTQQEDSAVYLCASSLDRTHYGYTFGSGTRLTVV.

This chain joins TRBV1 and TRBJ2-7; the DNA was not used to check the table's D call, TRBD2. TRBV1 is tagged as a pseudogene. This CDR3 region has 12 residues. This CDR3 reads CTSSPKSGGKYV. The CDR3, as DNA: TGCACCAGCAGCCCCAAATCGGGGGGGAAGTACGTC.

The J gene is TRBJ1-2, the V gene TRBV18, with TRBD1 matching 8 bases. Trimming cost V 3 bases and J 4 bases; bases outside gene matches: 13. Looked up from germline, CDR1 is KGHSH and CDR2 is LQKENI. The CDR3 extends over 17 amino acids. Here the CDR3 DNA reads TGTGCCAGCTCACCCATAGATCCAGGGGGCTCAGGCTATGGCTACACCTTC. Protein sequence: CASSPIDPGGSGYGYTF.

V is TRBV11-2 and J is TRBJ2-1, with TRBD2 matching over 8 bases. Germline V gives CDR1 SGHAT, CDR2 FQNNGV. V lost 2 bases to trimming and J lost 7 bases; unmatched junction nucleotides: 10. The CDR3 extends over 16 amino acids. The CDR3: CASSLSPGGARNEQFF. The CDR3 DNA reads as TGTGCCAGCAGCTTATCACCGGGGGGGGCGAGGAATGAGCAGTTCTTC.